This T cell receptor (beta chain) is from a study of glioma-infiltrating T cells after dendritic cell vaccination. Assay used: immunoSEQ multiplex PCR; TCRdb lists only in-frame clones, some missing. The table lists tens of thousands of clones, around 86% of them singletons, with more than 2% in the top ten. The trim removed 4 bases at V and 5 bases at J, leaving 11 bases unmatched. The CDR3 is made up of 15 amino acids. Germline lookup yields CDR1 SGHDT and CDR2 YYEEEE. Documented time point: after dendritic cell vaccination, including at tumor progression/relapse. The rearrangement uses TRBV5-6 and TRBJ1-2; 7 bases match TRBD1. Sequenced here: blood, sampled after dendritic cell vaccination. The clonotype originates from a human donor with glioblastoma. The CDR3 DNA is TGTGCCAGCAGCAGGCGGCAAGGGGGCAGGTATGGCTACACCTTC. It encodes CASSRRQGGRYGYTF.